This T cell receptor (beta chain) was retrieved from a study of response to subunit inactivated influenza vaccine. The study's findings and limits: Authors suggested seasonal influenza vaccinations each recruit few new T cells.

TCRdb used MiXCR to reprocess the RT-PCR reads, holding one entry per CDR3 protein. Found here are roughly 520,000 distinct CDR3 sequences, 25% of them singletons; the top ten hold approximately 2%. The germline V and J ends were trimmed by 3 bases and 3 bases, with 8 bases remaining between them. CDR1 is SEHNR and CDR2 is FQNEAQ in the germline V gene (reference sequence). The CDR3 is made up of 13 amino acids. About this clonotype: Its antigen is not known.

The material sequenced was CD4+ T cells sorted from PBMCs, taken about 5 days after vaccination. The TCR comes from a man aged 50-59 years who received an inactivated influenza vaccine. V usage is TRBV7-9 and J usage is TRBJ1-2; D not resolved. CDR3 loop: CASSFGVDYGYTF. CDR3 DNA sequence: TGTGCCAGCAGCTTCGGGGTTGACTATGGCTACACCTTC.